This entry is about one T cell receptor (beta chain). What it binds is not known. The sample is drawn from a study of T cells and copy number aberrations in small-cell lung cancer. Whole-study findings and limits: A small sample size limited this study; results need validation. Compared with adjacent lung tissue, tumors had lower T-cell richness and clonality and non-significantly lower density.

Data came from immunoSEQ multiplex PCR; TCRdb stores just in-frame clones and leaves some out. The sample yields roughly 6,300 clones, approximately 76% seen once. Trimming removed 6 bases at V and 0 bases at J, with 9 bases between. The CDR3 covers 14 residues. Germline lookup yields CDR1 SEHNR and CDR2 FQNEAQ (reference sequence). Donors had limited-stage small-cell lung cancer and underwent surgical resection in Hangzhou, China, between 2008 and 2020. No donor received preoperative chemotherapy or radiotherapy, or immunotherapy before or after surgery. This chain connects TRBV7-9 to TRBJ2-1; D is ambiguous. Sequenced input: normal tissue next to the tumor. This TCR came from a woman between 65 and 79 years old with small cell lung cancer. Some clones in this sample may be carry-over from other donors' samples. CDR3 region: CASRIESSYNEQFF. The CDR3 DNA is TGTGCCAGCAGGATCGAAAGCTCCTACAATGAGCAGTTCTTC.